The present TCR beta chain was sequenced within a study of T-cell reconstitution after alpha-beta-depleted transplantation in children. Unique molecular identifiers were used in preparing the TCRbeta library. A single record per CDR3 protein comes from TCRdb applying MiXCR to the PCR reads. The sample lists approximately 1,000,000 distinct CDR3 sequences; about 29% were seen once. With V trimmed by 2 bases and J by 5 bases, 8 bases remained unmatched. Germline assignment: CDR1 MNHEY and CDR2 SVGAGI. The CDR3 is made up of 15 amino acids. This sequence was found in a boy younger than two who had a stem cell transplant for SCID, so the T cells may come from the graft donor. The J gene is TRBJ2-7, the V gene TRBV6-5, with 8 bases that match TRBD1. Sequencing was performed on PBMCs, mostly from graft donor cells, taken 360 days after TCRalphabeta/CD19-depleted stem cell transplant. CDR3 sequence reads: CASSYRTGGINEQYF. In nucleotides, the CDR3 is TGTGCCAGCAGTTACCGCACAGGGGGGATAAACGAGCAGTACTTC.